These 18 T cell receptor beta chains came from one sample sequenced in a study of read filtering for tumor transcriptome and immune sequencing. The library was built from about 400 ng RNA with molecular barcoded adaptors for alpha/delta and beta/gamma chains. Each CDR3 protein is one row after TCRdb ran MiXCR on the reads. The sample holds 40,000 to 50,000 distinct CDR3 sequences, roughly 13% seen once. The sequenced sample consisted of a population of CD138-negative cells sorted from bone marrow. Receptor source: a donor aged 40 or over with multiple myeloma.

The sample holds many counts of this clonotype. The J gene is TRBJ1-1, the V gene TRBV30; TRBD1 agrees at 7 bases. CDR1 and CDR2 from the germline V gene are GTSNPN and SVGIG (reference sequence). The CDR3 runs 13 residues. V dropped 8 bases and J dropped 5; count of bases not matched to a gene: 11. The chain's CDR3 is CASGRTGETEAFF. The CDR3 bases are TGTGCCAGTGGGAGGACAGGTGAAACTGAAGCTTTCTTT. The entire variable domain, with the rest obtained from reference TRBV30 and TRBJ1-1, is as follows: SQTIHQWPATLVQPVGSPLSLECTVEGTSNPNLYWYRQAAGRGLQLLFYSVGIGQISSEVPQNLSASRPQDRQFILSSKKLLLSDSGFYLCASGRTGETEAFFGQGTRLTVV.

In this sample, this clonotype turned up many times. The chain couples TRBV28 to TRBJ2-5, with 7 bases fitting TRBD1. In germline, CDR1 is MDHEN, CDR2 SYDVKM. The CDR3 is 13 amino acids. The trim removed 4 bases at V and 3 bases at J, leaving 2 bases unmatched. The CDR3 DNA reads as TGTGCCAGCAGTTCCGGACAGGAAGAGACCCAGTACTTC. Amino acid sequence: CASSSGQEETQYF.

Points on this clonotype: A read error is possible here, since a much larger clone lies one base away. The V and J genes are TRBV28 and TRBJ2-5, with 8 bases lining up with TRBD1. Germline CDR1 and CDR2: MDHEN and SYDVKM. This CDR3 spans 17 amino acids. CDR3 DNA sequence: TGTGCCAACAGTTCTCCCGGGACAGGTCACGGGCAAGAGACCCAGTACTTC. Its protein is CANSSPGTGHGQETQYF.

On this clonotype: Just one base apart from a much larger clone, this may be a read error. This chain links TRBV29-1 with TRBJ2-3, with 10 bases lining up with TRBD1. Germline V lookup: CDR1 SQVTM, CDR2 ANQGSEA. V trimming: 7 bases; J trimming: 4 bases; junction bases outside the gene matches: 8. The CDR3 length is 14 residues. This chain's CDR3 is CSATGQGGADTQYF. In nucleotides, the CDR3 is TGCAGCGCCACCGGACAGGGGGGGGCAGATACGCAGTATTTT.

This clonotype was seen repeatedly, ten times or more. This chain connects TRBV5-1 to TRBJ2-2, with 9 bases that match TRBD2. CDR3 length: 13 residues. With V trimmed by 3 bases and J by 6 bases, 0 bases remained unmatched. From germline, CDR1 is SGHRS and CDR2 YFSETQ. CDR3 sequence reads: CASSWTSAGELFF. The CDR3 region has the DNA TGCGCCAGCAGCTGGACTAGCGCCGGGGAGCTGTTTTTT. Based on the CDR3 plus reference TRBV5-1 and TRBJ2-2, the full variable domain is KAGVTQTPRYLIKTRGQQVTLSCSPISGHRSVSWYQQTPGQGLQFLFEYFSETQRNKGNFPGRFSGRQFSNSRSEMNVSTLELGDSALYLCASSWTSAGELFFGEGSRLTVL.

This clonotype has at least ten counts. The chain combines TRBV7-9 with TRBJ1-1, with D unresolved. Germline values: CDR1 SEHNR, CDR2 FQNEAQ (reference sequence). The CDR3 runs to 14 residues. Trimming removed 5 bases at V and 2 bases at J, with 12 bases between. The chain's CDR3 is CASSPTHTNTEAFF. DNA of the CDR3: TGTGCCAGCAGCCCCACTCACACAAACACTGAAGCTTTCTTT.

About this clonotype itself: Without the conserved terminal phenylalanine or tryptophan, this CDR3 likely stems from a read error. This chain joins TRBV15 and TRBJ2-1, with D tentatively TRBD1 (5 bases). CDR1 is LNHNV, CDR2 YYDKDF, per germline (reference sequence). The V gene lost 2 bases and the J gene lost 2 bases, with 19 bases spanning the gap. This CDR3 has 18 amino acids. The CDR3 protein is CATSRRHRRRETYNEQFS. In DNA, the CDR3 is TGTGCCACCAGCAGACGCCACAGGCGCAGGGAAACCTACAATGAGCAGTTCTCC.

This clonotype has a count of ten or more. This sequence joins TRBV9 and TRBJ2-5, with unresolved D. Germline loops: CDR1 SGDLS, CDR2 YYNGEE. The CDR3 runs to 16 residues. Trimming removed 2 bases from V and 2 bases from J, with 16 bases in between. The CDR3 loop reads CASSVSPRPYQETQYF. The CDR3 bases are TGTGCCAGCAGCGTTAGTCCCCGGCCTTATCAAGAGACCCAGTACTTC.

With respect to this clonotype: This clone may be a read error of a much larger clone one base away. The chain recombines TRBV7-9 with TRBJ2-1; D possibly corresponds to TRBD2 (6 bases). V lost 4 bases and J 3 bases, leaving 19 bases between the germline ends. CDR1 is SEHNR, CDR2 FQNEAQ, per germline (reference sequence). The CDR3 contains 17 residues. Written as DNA, the CDR3 is TGTGCCAGCAGCTCCATCGACCGGGACTTGGGCTACAATGAGCAGTTCTTC. Translated, it gives CASSSIDRDLGYNEQFF.

The sample holds many counts of this clonotype. The genes are TRBV18 and TRBJ1-1; 9 bases map to TRBD1. The germline V gene has CDR1 KGHSH and CDR2 LQKENI. The CDR3 sequence is 15 residues long. J was trimmed by 1 base and V by 6 bases; bases with no gene match: 6. CDR3 bases: TGTGCCAGCTCCCTCGGACAGGGGACGAACACTGAAGCTTTCTTT. It translates to CASSLGQGTNTEAFF. Drawing the rest from reference TRBV18 and TRBJ1-1, the complete variable domain is NAGVMQNPRHLVRRRGQEARLRCSPMKGHSHVYWYRQLPEEGLKFMVYLQKENIIDESGMPKERFSAEFPKEGPSILRIQQVVRGDSAAYFCASSLGQGTNTEAFFGQGTRLTVV.

This clonotype was seen at least ten times. This rearrangement joins TRBV5-1 to TRBJ2-1; D unclear. Trimming took off 3 bases at V and 8 bases at J, with 15 bases between the two ends. The CDR3 is 14 residues long. CDR1 SGHRS and CDR2 YFSETQ come from the germline V gene. The CDR3 loop reads CASSWGLEGDEQFF. The CDR3 DNA reads TGCGCCAGCAGCTGGGGTCTAGAAGGCGATGAGCAGTTCTTC.

This clonotype was detected only a few times. A much larger clone is a single base away; this may be a read error. This rearrangement joins TRBV2 to TRBJ2-1; D not resolved. The length of the CDR3 is 13 residues. Germline values: CDR1 SNHLY, CDR2 FYNNEI. The CDR3: CASSVGIYNERFF. CDR3 nucleotide sequence: TGTGCCAGCAGTGTTGGGATTTACAATGAGCGGTTCTTC.

On this clonotype: This clone may be a read error of a much larger clone one base away. The chain is built from TRBV20-1 and TRBJ2-2; 8 nucleotides line up with TRBD2. The CDR3 consists of 12 residues. Germline CDR1 is DFQATT and CDR2 is SNEGSKA (reference sequence). Here the CDR3 reads CSTSGNTGELFF. The CDR3 DNA is TGCAGTACTAGCGGAAACACCGGGGAGCTGTTTTTT.

This clonotype is judged medium-sized. The chain has TRBV4-3 and TRBJ2-1, with 9 bases aligning to TRBD2. The V gene end was trimmed by 0 bases and the J gene end by 2 bases; junction bases not matched to a gene: 2. The CDR3 contains 16 residues. Germline V lookup: CDR1 LGHNA, CDR2 YSLEER. CDR3 sequence (DNA): TGCGCCAGCAGCCAAGACGCGGGAGGGGCCTACAATGAGCAGTTCTTC. This encodes CASSQDAGGAYNEQFF.

This clonotype was recorded many times. This sequence joins TRBV28 and TRBJ2-7; D is unresolved. Germline V gene sequence: CDR1 MDHEN, CDR2 SYDVKM. This CDR3 is 13 amino acids long. With 6 bases removed from V and 4 bases from J, the gap between germline ends came to 13 bases. The CDR3 loop is CASSDHIGYEQYF. CDR3 nucleotide sequence: TGTGCCAGCAGCGACCACATTGGGTACGAGCAGTACTTC.

This clonotype has just a few counts. A much larger clone sits a single nucleotide away, making a read error possible. The chain recombines TRBV28 with TRBJ2-3; 10 bases are a match to TRBD2. V lost 5 bases, J lost 5 bases, and 16 bases stayed unmatched. The CDR3 totals 18 residues. The germline V gene has CDR1 MDHEN and CDR2 SYDVKM. CDR3 sequence reads: CASSPPPILAGRKDTQYF. In DNA, the CDR3 is TGTGCCAGCAGTCCACCACCTATACTAGCGGGAAGGAAAGATACGCAGTATTTT.

The chain links TRBV20-1 to TRBJ2-5; 10 bases map to TRBD2. V dropped 3 bases and J dropped 2; count of bases not matched to a gene: 0. CDR1 DFQATT and CDR2 SNEGSKA come from the germline V gene (reference sequence). The CDR3 extends over 13 amino acids. CDR3 nucleotide sequence: TGCAGTGCTAGGACTAGCGGGCAAGAGACCCAGTACTTC. This sequence encodes CSARTSGQETQYF.

This clonotype was observed many times. V and J are TRBV12-3 or TRBV12-4 and TRBJ1-1, with D maybe TRBD1 (6 bases). The CDR3 is 13 residues long. Trimming pared 11 bases from V and 2 bases from J, leaving 15 bases between. This chain's CDR3 is CAGRKQGNTEAFF. The CDR3 DNA is TGTGCCGGCCGTAAACAGGGTAACACTGAAGCTTTCTTT.